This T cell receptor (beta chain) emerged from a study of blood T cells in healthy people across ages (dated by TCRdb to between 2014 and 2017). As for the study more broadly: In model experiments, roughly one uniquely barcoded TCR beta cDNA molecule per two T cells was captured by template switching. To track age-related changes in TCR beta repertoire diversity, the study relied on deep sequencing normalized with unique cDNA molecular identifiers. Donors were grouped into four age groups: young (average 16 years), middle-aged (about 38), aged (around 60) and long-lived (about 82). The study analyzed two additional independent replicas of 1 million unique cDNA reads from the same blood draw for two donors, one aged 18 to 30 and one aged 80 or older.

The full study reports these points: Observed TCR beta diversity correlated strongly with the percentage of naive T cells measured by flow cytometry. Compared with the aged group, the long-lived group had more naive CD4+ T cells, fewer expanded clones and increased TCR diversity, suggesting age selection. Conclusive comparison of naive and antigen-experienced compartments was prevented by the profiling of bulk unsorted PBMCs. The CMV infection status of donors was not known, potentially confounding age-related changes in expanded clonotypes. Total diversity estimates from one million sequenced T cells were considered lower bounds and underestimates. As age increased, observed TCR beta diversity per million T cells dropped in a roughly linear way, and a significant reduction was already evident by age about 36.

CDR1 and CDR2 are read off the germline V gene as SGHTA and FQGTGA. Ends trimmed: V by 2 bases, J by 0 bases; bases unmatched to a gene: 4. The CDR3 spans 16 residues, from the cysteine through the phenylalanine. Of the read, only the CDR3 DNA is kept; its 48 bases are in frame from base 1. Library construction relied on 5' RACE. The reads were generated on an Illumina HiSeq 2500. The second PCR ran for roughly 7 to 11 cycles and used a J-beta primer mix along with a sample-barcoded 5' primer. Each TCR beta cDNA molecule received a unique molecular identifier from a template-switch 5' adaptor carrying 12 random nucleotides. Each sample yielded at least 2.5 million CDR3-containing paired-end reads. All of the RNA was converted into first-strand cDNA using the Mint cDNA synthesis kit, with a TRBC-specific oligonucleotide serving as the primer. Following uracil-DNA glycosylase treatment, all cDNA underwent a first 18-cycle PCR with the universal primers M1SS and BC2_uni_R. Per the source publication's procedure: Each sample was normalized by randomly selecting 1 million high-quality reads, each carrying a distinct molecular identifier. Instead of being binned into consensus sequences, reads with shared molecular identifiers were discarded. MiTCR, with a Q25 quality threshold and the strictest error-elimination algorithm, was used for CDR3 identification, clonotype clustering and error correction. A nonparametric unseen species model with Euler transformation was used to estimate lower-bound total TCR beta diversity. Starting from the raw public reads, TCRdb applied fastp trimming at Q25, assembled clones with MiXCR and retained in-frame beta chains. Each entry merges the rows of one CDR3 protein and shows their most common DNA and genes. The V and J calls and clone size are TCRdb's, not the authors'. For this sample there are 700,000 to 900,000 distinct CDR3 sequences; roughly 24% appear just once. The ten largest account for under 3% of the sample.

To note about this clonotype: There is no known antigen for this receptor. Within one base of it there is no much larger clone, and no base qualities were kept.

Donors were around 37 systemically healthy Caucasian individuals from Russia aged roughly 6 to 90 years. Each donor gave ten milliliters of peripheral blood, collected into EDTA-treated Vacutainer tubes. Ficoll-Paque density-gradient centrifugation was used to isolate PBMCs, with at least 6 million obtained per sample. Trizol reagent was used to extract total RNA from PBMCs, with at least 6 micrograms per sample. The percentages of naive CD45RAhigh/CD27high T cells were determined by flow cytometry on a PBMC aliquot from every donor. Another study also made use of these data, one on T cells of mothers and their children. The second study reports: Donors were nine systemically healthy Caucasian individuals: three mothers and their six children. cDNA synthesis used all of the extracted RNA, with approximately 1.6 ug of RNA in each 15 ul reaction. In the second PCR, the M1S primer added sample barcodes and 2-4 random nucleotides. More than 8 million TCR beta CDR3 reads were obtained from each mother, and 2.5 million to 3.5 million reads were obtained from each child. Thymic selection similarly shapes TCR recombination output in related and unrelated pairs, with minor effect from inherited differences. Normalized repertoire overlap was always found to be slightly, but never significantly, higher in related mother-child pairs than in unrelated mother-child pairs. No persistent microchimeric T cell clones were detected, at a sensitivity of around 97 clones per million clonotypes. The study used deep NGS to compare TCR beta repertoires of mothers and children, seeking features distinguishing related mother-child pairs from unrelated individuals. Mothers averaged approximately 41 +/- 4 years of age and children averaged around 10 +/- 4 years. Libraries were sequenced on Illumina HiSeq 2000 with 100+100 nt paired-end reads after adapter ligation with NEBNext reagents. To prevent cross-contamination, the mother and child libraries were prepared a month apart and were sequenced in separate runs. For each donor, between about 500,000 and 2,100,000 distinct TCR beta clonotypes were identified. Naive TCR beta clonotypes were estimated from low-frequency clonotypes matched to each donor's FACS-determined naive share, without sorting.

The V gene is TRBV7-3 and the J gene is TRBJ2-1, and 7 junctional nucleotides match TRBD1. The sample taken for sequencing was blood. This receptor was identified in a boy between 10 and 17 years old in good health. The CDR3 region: CASSLHRGGSYNEQFF. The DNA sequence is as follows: TGTGCCAGCAGCTTACACAGGGGTGGCTCCTACAATGAGCAGTTCTTC.